The rows below give T cell receptor beta chains drawn from one sample of a study of blood T cell repertoires in COVID-19. TCRdb's copy holds only in-frame clones and misses some; the assay was immunoSEQ multiplex PCR. Of some 300,000 clones listed, about 89% are singletons. The sequenced sample was PBMCs or T cells enriched from blood (not recorded which). The receptor source for this set is a woman aged 40 to 55 who had recovered from COVID-19. Each CDR3 is given with its conserved first and last residue. The listing skips clone size in some rows; elsewhere it reads once, few, many or a size class.

size,J,V,CDR3
.,TRBJ2-7,TRBV10-3,CAISDSTDPYEQYF
.,TRBJ2-1,TRBV7-6,CASSHSPSYNEQFF
.,TRBJ2-7,TRBV30,CAWSVWRGYSYEQYF
.,TRBJ1-6,TRBV25-1,CASKRDRENSPLHF
.,TRBJ2-5,TRBV11-2,CASSQGGQGQETQYF
.,TRBJ1-4,TRBV30,CALAWATNEKLFF
.,TRBJ1-5,TRBV6-5,CASSHPTGGQHF
many,TRBJ1-4,TRBV25-1,CASRLQGSNEKLFF
.,TRBJ2-3,TRBV27,CASSRATDGGWDTQYF
.,TRBJ1-5,TRBV5-1,CASSLEGASNQPQHF
.,TRBJ1-4,TRBV19,CASSTTGGYEKLFF
.,TRBJ2-3,TRBV3-1/TRBV3-2,CASSQEVVGLGSAQYF
once,TRBJ1-1,TRBV18,CASSPTMNTEAFF
.,TRBJ2-7,TRBV30,CAWSGGLGYEQYF